One and the same sample provided the 19 T cell receptor beta chains below, sequenced in a study of post-analysis software for immune sequencing data. Tagging with unique molecular identifiers was a feature of the TCR beta cDNA libraries. TCRdb fed the PCR reads into MiXCR, producing one record per CDR3 protein. This repertoire shows 150,000 to 200,000 distinct CDR3 sequences, under 40% found once; its top ten account for around 30%. The sequencing here drew on blood, taken after autologous hematopoietic stem cell transplantation. All receptors derive from a girl aged 5 to 17 with multiple sclerosis.

The CDR3 DNA reads as TGTGCCTGGAGTTCCCAGGGGTGGGAGCAGCCCCAGCATTTT. Translation: CAWSSQGWEQPQHF. The V call is TRBV30, the J call TRBJ1-5, with D perhaps matching TRBD1 (6 bases). The CDR3 has 14 amino acids. Trimming pared 2 bases from V and 7 bases from J, leaving 15 bases between. Germline values: CDR1 GTSNPN, CDR2 SVGIG (reference sequence).

The rearrangement uses TRBV29-1 and TRBJ2-6; D may be TRBD1 or TRBD2 (5 bases each). The CDR3 spans 15 residues. The V and J ends lost 2 bases and 4 bases respectively, with 12 bases between them. The germline CDR1 and CDR2 sequences are SQVTM and ANQGSEA. The CDR3 DNA follows: TGCAGCGTTGAATTTTTTGGGGACGGGGCCAACGTCCTGACTTTC. This sequence encodes CSVEFFGDGANVLTF.

This chain connects TRBV5-5 to TRBJ2-7, with TRBD1 matching 8 bases. The CDR3 loop spans 17 amino acids. Germline lookup yields CDR1 SGHKS and CDR2 YYEKEE (reference sequence). With 3 bases clipped from V and 2 bases from J, the junction kept 13 bases outside the gene matches. CDR3 in DNA: TGTGCCAGCAGCTACGACGAACAGGGGGAAGCGGCCTACGAGCAGTACTTC. Translation: CASSYDEQGEAAYEQYF.

The chain is built from TRBV5-1 and TRBJ1-5; no clear D. CDR1 and CDR2 from the germline V gene are SGHRS and YFSETQ. With 1 base removed from V and 6 bases from J, the gap between germline ends came to 14 bases. The CDR3 is made up of 15 amino acids. CDR3 region: CASSLSAGEGQPQHF. CDR3 nucleotides: TGCGCCAGCAGCTTGAGCGCCGGAGAAGGTCAGCCCCAGCATTTT.

This chain links TRBV6-1 with TRBJ2-1; 8 nucleotides line up with TRBD2. CDR1 and CDR2 (germline): MNHNS, SASEGT. CDR3 length equals 14 residues. Unmatched junction bases numbered 6, after V lost 5 bases and J lost 6 bases. The CDR3 region is CASSPWLAGNEQFF. The CDR3, as DNA: TGTGCCAGCAGTCCTTGGCTAGCGGGCAATGAGCAGTTCTTC.

There are a few counts of this clonotype. V and J are TRBV14 and TRBJ2-4; D is unresolved. V lost 3 bases to trimming and J lost 0 bases, with 9 bases between them. CDR3 length: 15 amino acids. Per the germline V gene, CDR1 is SGHDN and CDR2 is FVKESK. DNA for the CDR3: TGTGCCAGCAGCCACCAAGGAGTAGCCAAAAACATTCAGTACTTC. Its translation is CASSHQGVAKNIQYF.

The chain employs TRBV5-5 and TRBJ2-1, with TRBD1 as a possible D gene (5 bases). The V gene's germline CDR1 is SGHKS and CDR2 YYEKEE (reference sequence). The CDR3 has 16 amino acids. V lost 3 bases and J lost 5, with 18 bases in between. DNA of the CDR3: TGTGCCAGCAGCTCTACCCGCGCAGGGTCCCACAATGAGCAGTTCTTC. Translated: CASSSTRAGSHNEQFF.

In its sample, this clonotype was seen once. The junction and the germline gene differ at one end; a read error may be behind it. The chain joins TRBV7-6 to TRBJ2-5; D perhaps matches TRBD1 (5 bases). The length of the CDR3 is 17 residues. Germline loops: CDR1 SGHVS, CDR2 FNYEAQ. The CDR3 nucleotides read TGTGCCAGCAGCTTAGTTCTTGGCAGGGTGGGCCAAGAGACCCGGTACTTC. Protein sequence: CASSLVLGRVGQETRYF.

The chain carries TRBV19 and TRBJ2-7, with 8 bases lining up with TRBD1. Germline V lookup: CDR1 LNHDA, CDR2 SQIVND (reference sequence). With 2 bases clipped from V and 3 bases from J, the junction kept 9 bases outside the gene matches. There are 16 residues in the CDR3. CDR3 protein: CASSIRQGQGGYEQYF. CDR3 nucleotides: TGTGCCAGTAGTATAAGACAAGGACAGGGTGGCTACGAGCAGTACTTC.

The chain carries TRBV9 and TRBJ1-6; a weak D match, TRBD1 (5 bases). The CDR3 runs 17 residues. The V and J ends lost 2 bases and 8 bases respectively, with 20 bases between them. The germline V gene encodes CDR1 SGDLS and CDR2 YYNGEE. In nucleotides, the CDR3 is TGTGCCAGCAGCGTTCAGGCCCACGCGGGGACCTATTCACCCCTCCACTTT. This translates into CASSVQAHAGTYSPLHF.

This clonotype was seen only a few times. The V gene is TRBV15, the J gene TRBJ2-3; possibly TRBD1 or TRBD2 for D (5 bases each). The germline V gene has CDR1 LNHNV and CDR2 YYDKDF (reference sequence). The CDR3 is 18 amino acids. V shed 3 bases and J shed 4 bases, with 23 bases lying between them. For the CDR3, the DNA is TGTGCCACCAGCAGGGTTCGGGGCGTAGCGACCCTCGCAGATACGCAGTATTTT. Translated, it gives CATSRVRGVATLADTQYF.

The chain employs TRBV20-1 and TRBJ2-2; tentatively, D is TRBD1 or TRBD2 (5 bases each). This CDR3 spans 14 amino acids. Germline CDR1 DFQATT, CDR2 SNEGSKA (reference sequence). V lost 6 bases, J lost 2 bases, and 13 bases lay in between. The CDR3 loop is CSAMGVLNTGELFF. As DNA, the CDR3 is TGCAGTGCCATGGGGGTACTTAACACCGGGGAGCTGTTTTTT.

The rearrangement uses TRBV28 and TRBJ2-3, with TRBD2 matching over 7 bases. The length of the CDR3 is 16 residues. V gave up 4 bases and J gave up 4 bases; unmatched junction bases: 11. Germline CDR1 is MDHEN and CDR2 is SYDVKM. Written as DNA, the CDR3 is TGTGCCAGCAGTTCTTATGGCCGGGGAGGGGCAGATACGCAGTATTTT. As protein: CASSSYGRGGADTQYF.

This chain joins TRBV4-3 and TRBJ2-5; 8 bases align to TRBD2. This CDR3 comprises 17 residues. Trimming cost V 0 bases and J 9 bases; bases outside gene matches: 15. Germline V CDR1 and CDR2: LGHNA, YSLEER. The CDR3 is CASSQDNSGIPGEAQYF. As DNA, the CDR3 is TGCGCCAGCAGCCAAGATAATAGCGGGATACCTGGCGAGGCCCAGTACTTC.

This clonotype was counted only a few times. The gene calls are TRBV30 and TRBJ2-1, with TRBD2 matching over 14 bases. Germline V gives CDR1 GTSNPN, CDR2 SVGIG (reference sequence). The CDR3 runs to 16 residues. The J segment lost 9 bases and the V segment lost 3 bases, leaving 10 bases of the junction unmatched. The CDR3 nucleotides are TGTGCCTGGAGCGATGGGACTAGCGGGAGAAGCGGTGAGCAGTTCTTC. Translation gives CAWSDGTSGRSGEQFF.

The V gene is TRBV12-3 or TRBV12-4, the J gene TRBJ2-3, with 9 nucleotides matching TRBD2. The CDR3 consists of 16 residues. V lost 6 bases and J lost 2; bases outside the gene matches: 9. The CDR3: CASRSPGLADTDTQYF. The CDR3 nucleotides read TGTGCCAGCAGGTCCCCGGGACTAGCTGACACAGATACGCAGTATTTT.

To note about this clonotype: One junction end disagrees with the germline gene, perhaps due to a read error. V usage is TRBV24-1 and J usage is TRBJ2-6, with a tentative D call TRBD2 (6 bases). Germline assignment: CDR1 KGHDR and CDR2 SFDVKD. The CDR3 consists of 17 residues. The CDR3 spells CAASPAGPLSGANVLTF. DNA of the CDR3: TGTGCCGCCAGTCCAGCGGGCCCTCTCTCTGGGGCCAACGTCCTGACTTTC.

The chain uses TRBV12-3 or TRBV12-4 and TRBJ2-7; D perhaps matches TRBD1 (5 bases). The V and J ends lost 7 bases and 7 bases respectively, with 20 bases between them. This CDR3 comprises 14 residues. CDR3: CASNQRGRAGEQYF. CDR3 coding DNA: TGTGCCAGCAATCAGAGAGGCCGCGCAGGGGAGCAGTACTTC.

In this sample, this clonotype turned up a few times. The gene calls are TRBV5-1 and TRBJ2-3, with 11 positions matching TRBD2. The CDR3 consists of 15 residues. Trimming cost V 8 bases and J 2 bases; bases outside gene matches: 7. Per the germline V gene, CDR1 is SGHRS and CDR2 is YFSETQ. CDR3 nucleotide sequence: TGCGCCAGTAGCCGACTAGCGGGGCACACAGATACGCAGTATTTT. Protein: CASSRLAGHTDTQYF.